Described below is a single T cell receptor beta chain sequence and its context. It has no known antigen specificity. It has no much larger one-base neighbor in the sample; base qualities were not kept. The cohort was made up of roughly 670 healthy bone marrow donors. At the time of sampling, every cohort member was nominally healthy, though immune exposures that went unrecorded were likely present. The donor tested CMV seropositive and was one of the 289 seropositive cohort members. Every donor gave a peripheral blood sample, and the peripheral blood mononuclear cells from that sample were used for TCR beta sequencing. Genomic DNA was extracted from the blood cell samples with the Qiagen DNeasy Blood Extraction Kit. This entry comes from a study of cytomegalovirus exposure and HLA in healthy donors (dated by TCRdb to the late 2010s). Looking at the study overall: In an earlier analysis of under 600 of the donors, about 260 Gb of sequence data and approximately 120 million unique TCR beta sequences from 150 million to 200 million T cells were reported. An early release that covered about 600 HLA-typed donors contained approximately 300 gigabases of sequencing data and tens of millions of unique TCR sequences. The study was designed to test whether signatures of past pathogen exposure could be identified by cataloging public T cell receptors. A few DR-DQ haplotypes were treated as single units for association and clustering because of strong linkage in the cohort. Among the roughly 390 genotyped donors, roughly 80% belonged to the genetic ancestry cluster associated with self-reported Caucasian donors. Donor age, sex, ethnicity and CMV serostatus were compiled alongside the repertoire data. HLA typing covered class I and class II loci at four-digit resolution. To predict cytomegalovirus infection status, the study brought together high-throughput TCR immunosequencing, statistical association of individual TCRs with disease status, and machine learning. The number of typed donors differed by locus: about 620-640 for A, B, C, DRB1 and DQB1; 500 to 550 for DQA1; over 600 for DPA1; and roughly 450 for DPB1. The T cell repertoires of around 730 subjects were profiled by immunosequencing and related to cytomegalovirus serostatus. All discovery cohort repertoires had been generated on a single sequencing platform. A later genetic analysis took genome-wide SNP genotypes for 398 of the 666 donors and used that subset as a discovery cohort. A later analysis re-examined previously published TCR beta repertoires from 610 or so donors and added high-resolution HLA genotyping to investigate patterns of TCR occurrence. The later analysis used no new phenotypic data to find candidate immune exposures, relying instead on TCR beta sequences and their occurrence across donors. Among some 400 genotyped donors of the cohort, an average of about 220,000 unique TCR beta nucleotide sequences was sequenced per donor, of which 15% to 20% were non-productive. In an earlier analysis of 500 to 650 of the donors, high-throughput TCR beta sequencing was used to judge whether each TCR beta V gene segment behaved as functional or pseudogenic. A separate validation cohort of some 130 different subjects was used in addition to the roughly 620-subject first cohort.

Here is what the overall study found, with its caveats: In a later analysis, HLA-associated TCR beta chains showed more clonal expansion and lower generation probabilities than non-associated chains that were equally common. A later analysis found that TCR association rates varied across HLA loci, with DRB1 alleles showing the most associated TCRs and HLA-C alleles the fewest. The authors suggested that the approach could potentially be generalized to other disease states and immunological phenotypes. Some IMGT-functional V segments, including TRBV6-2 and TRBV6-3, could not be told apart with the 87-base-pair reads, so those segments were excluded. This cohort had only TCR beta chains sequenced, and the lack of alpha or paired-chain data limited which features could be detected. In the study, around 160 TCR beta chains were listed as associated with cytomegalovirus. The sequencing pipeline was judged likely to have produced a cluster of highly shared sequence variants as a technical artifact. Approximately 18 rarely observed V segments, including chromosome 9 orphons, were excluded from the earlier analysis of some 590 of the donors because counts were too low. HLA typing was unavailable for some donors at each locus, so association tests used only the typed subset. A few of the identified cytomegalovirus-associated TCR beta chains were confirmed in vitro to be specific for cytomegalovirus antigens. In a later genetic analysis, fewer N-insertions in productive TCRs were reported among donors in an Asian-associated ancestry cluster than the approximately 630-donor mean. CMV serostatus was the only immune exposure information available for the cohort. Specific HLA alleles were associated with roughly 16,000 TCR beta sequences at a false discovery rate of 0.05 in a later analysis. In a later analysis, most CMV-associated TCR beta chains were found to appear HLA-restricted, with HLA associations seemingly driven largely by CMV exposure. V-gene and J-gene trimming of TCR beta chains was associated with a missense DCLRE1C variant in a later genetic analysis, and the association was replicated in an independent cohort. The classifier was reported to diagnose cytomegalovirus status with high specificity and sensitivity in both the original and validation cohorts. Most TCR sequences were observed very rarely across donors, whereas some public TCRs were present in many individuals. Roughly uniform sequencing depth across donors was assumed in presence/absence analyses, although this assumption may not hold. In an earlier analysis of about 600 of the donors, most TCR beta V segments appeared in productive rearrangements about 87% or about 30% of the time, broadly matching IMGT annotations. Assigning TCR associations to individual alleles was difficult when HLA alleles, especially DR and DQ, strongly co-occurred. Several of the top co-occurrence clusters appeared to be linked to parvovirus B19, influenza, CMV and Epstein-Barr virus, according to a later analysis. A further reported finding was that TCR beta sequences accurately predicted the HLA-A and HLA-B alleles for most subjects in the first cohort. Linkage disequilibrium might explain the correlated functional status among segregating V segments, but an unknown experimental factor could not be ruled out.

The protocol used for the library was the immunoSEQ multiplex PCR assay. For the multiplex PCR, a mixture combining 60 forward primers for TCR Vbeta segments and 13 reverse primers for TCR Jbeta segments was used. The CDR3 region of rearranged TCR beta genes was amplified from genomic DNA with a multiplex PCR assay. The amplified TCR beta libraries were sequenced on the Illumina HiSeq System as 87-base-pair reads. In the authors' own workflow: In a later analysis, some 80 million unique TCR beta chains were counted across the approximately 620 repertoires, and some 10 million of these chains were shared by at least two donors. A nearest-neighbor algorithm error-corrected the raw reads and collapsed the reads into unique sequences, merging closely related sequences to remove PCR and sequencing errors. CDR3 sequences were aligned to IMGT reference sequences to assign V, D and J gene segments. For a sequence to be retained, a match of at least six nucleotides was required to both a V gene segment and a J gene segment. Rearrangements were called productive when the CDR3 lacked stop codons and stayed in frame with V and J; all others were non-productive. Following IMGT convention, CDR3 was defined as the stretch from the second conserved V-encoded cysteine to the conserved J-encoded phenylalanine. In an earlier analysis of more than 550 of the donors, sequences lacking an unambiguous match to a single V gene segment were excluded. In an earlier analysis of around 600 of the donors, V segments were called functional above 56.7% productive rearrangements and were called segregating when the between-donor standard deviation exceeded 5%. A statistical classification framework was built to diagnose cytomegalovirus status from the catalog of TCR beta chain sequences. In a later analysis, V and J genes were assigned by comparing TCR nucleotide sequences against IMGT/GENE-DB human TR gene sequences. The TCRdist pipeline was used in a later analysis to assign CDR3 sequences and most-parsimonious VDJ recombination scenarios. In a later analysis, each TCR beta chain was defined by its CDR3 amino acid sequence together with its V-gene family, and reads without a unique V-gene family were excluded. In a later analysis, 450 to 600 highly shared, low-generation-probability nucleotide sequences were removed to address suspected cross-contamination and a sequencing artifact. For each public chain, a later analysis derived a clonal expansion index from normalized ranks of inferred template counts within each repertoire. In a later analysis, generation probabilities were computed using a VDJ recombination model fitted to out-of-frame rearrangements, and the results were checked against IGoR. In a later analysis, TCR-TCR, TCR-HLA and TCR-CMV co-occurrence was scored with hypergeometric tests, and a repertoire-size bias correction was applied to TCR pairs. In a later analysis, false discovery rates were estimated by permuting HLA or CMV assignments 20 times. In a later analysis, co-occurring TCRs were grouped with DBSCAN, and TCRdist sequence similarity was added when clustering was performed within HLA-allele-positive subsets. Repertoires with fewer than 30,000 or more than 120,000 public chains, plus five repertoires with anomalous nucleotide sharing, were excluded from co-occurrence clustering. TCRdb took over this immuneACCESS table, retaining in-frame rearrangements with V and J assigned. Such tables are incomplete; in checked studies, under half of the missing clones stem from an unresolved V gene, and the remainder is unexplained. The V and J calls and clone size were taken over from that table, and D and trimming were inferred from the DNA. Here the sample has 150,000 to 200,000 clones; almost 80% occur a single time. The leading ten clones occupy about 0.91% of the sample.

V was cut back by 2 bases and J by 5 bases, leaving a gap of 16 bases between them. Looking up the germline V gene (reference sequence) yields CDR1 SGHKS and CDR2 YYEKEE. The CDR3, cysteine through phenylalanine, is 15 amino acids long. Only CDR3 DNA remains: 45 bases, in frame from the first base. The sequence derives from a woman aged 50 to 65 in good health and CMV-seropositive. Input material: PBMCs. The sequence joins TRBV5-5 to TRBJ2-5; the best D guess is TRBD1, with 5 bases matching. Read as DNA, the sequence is TGTGCCAGCAGCTTAGGACAAACACCTACGGAGACCCAGTACTTC. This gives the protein CASSLGQTPTETQYF.